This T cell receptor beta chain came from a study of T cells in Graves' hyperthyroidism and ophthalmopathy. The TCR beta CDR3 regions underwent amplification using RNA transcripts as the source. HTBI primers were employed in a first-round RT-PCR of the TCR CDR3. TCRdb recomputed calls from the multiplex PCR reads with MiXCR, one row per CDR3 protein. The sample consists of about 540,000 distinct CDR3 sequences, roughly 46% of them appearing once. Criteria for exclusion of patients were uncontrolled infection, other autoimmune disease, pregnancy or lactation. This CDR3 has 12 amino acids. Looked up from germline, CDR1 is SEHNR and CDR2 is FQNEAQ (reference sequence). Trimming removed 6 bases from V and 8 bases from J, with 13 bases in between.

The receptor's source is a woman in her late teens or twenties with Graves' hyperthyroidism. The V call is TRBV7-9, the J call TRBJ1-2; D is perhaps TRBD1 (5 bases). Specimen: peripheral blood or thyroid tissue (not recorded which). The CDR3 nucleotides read TGTGCCAGCAGGCGGGGGTTGAGAGGCTACACCTTC. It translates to CASRRGLRGYTF.